Detailed here is one TCR beta chain. Its specificity is not known. The assay was carried out at the deep level. Per the study methods: Sequence data from immunoSEQ were junction-only and lacked quality scores; consequently, filtering differed. Clones were sequenced by immunoSEQ multiplex PCR, and TCRdb holds only the in-frame ones, with some missing. Clone size and the V and J calls come from that table; the DNA yielded D and trimming. This sample has more than 450,000 clones, with 79% found just once. This entry is derived from a study of shared clonotypes between healthy human individuals. General study results and limits: Investigators expected sequencing depth to affect clonotype sharing among donors.

The specimen sequenced was PBMCs. This receptor was obtained from a woman between 40 and 50 years old in good health. Some clones in this sample may be carry-over from other donors' samples.

The chain's CDR3 is CASSYSGGPYEQYF. The CDR3 DNA sequence: TGTGCCAGCAGTTACTCAGGGGGACCGTACGAGCAGTACTTC. This chain uses TRBV6-6 with TRBJ2-7; D is perhaps TRBD1 (6 bases). V was trimmed by 0 bases and J by 4 bases, leaving 10 bases between them. The CDR3 contains 14 residues. Germline CDR1 reads MNHNY; CDR2 reads SVGAGI (reference sequence).